A selection of T cell receptor beta chains follows, all from one sample in a study of cytomegalovirus exposure and HLA in healthy donors. Repertoires were generated with immunoSEQ multiplex PCR, while TCRdb's copy carries only in-frame clones and drops some. The table lists 150,000 to 200,000 clones, around 70% of them singletons. The source material was PBMCs. These receptors came from a male donor in good health and CMV-seronegative. CDR3s include the opening cysteine and the closing phenylalanine or tryptophan. A D gene is named only where the DNA matches it firmly. Size values are once, few and many counts, or a class for expanded clones, and some rows have none.

V: TRBV2; D: -; J: TRBJ1-5; size: -; CDR3: CAIRQNPGKNQPQHF; DNA: TGTGCCATCAGACAAAATCCGGGAAAGAATCAGCCCCAGCATTTT
V: TRBV27; D: -; J: TRBJ1-6; size: -; CDR3: CASSLVGRANSPLHF; DNA: TGTGCCAGCAGTTTAGTTGGCAGGGCGAATTCACCCCTCCACTTT
V: TRBV28; D: -; J: TRBJ1-6; size: few; CDR3: CASGGGGLSPLHF; DNA: TGTGCCAGCGGGGGCGGGGGGCTTTCACCCCTCCACTTT
V: TRBV14; D: -; J: TRBJ2-4; size: -; CDR3: CASSFSGVSKNIQYF; DNA: TGTGCCAGCAGCTTCTCAGGGGTGTCCAAAAACATTCAGTACTTC
V: TRBV9; D: -; J: TRBJ2-5; size: once; CDR3: CASSVREWTERQETQYF; DNA: TGTGCCAGCAGCGTACGGGAATGGACAGAGCGGCAAGAGACCCAGTACTTC
V: TRBV5-1; D: TRBD1; J: TRBJ2-7; size: -; CDR3: CASSLPRTGGGFYEQYF; DNA: TGCGCCAGCAGCCTGCCGAGGACAGGGGGCGGTTTTTACGAGCAGTACTTC
V: TRBV27; D: -; J: TRBJ1-3; size: once; CDR3: CASSPQGVGNTIYF; DNA: TGTGCCAGCAGTCCCCAAGGGGTCGGAAACACCATATATTTT
V: TRBV5-4; D: TRBD2; J: TRBJ2-1; size: -; CDR3: CASSQTGGINEQFF; DNA: TGTGCCAGCAGCCAAACGGGGGGGATAAATGAGCAGTTCTTC
V: TRBV30; D: -; J: TRBJ2-3; size: -; CDR3: CAWRRGTAPDTQYF; DNA: TGTGCCTGGAGGCGGGGAACTGCCCCAGATACGCAGTATTTT
V: TRBV9; D: -; J: TRBJ1-4; size: -; CDR3: CASSPTETRGRGAVFF; DNA: TGTGCCAGCAGCCCGACTGAGACACGGGGTCGGGGGGCGGTGTTTTTT
V: TRBV6-5; D: TRBD1; J: TRBJ1-4; size: -; CDR3: CASRGDRGQKLFF; DNA: TGTGCCAGCAGGGGGGACAGGGGGCAAAAACTGTTTTTT
V: TRBV10-3; D: TRBD1; J: TRBJ1-2; size: -; CDR3: CAISGRDRDSNYGYTF; DNA: TGTGCCATCAGTGGAAGGGACAGGGACTCTAACTATGGCTACACCTTC
V: TRBV28; D: TRBD1; J: TRBJ2-1; size: few; CDR3: CASIRTGDEQFF; DNA: TGTGCCAGCATTAGGACAGGCGATGAGCAGTTCTTC
V: TRBV6-1; D: TRBD1; J: TRBJ1-6; size: -; CDR3: CASSATGEGSPLHF; DNA: TGTGCCAGCAGTGCGACAGGGGAAGGTTCACCCCTCCACTTT
V: TRBV9; D: -; J: TRBJ2-2; size: -; CDR3: CASSVWQGQDTGELFF; DNA: TGTGCCAGCAGCGTATGGCAGGGGCAGGACACCGGGGAGCTGTTTTTT
V: TRBV6-5; D: -; J: TRBJ1-6; size: -; CDR3: CASSDRAYNSPLHF; DNA: TGTGCCAGCAGTGACCGGGCCTATAATTCACCCCTCCACTTT
V: TRBV11-2; D: -; J: TRBJ1-5; size: -; CDR3: CASSLDRGSQPQHF; DNA: TGTGCCAGCAGCTTAGATAGAGGGTCTCAGCCCCAGCATTTT
V: TRBV12-5; D: -; J: TRBJ1-5; size: -; CDR3: CASGLDYQPQHF; DNA: TGTGCTAGTGGTTTGGACTATCAGCCCCAGCATTTT
V: TRBV11-2; D: -; J: TRBJ2-5; size: -; CDR3: CASSQTMRFQETQYF; DNA: TGTGCCAGCAGTCAAACGATGAGGTTCCAAGAGACCCAGTACTTC
V: TRBV30; D: -; J: TRBJ2-7; size: -; CDR3: CAWDRRSYEQYF; DNA: TGTGCCTGGGACAGACGCTCCTACGAGCAGTACTTC
V: TRBV15; D: -; J: TRBJ1-6; size: -; CDR3: CATSRDSSYNSPLHF; DNA: TGTGCCACCAGCAGGGACAGCTCCTATAATTCACCCCTCCACTTT
V: TRBV11-3; D: TRBD1; J: TRBJ2-1; size: -; CDR3: CASSLDSATGGYNEQFF; DNA: TGTGCCAGCAGCTTAGACAGTGCGACAGGGGGCTACAATGAGCAGTTCTTC
V: TRBV7-9; D: -; J: TRBJ1-4; size: -; CDR3: CASAGRGTNEKLFF; DNA: TGTGCCTCAGCAGGGAGGGGTACGAATGAAAAACTGTTTTTT
V: TRBV7-9; D: TRBD1; J: TRBJ2-3; size: -; CDR3: CASSLAGGSDTQYF; DNA: TGTGCCAGCAGCTTAGCAGGGGGCTCAGATACGCAGTATTTT
V: TRBV4-1; D: -; J: TRBJ1-5; size: -; CDR3: CASSQDGDILPQPQHF; DNA: TGCGCCAGCAGCCAAGATGGGGACATTCTGCCCCAGCCCCAGCATTTT
V: TRBV6-5; D: TRBD1; J: TRBJ1-2; size: -; CDR3: CASSSTGGNGYTF; DNA: TGTGCCAGCAGCTCTACAGGGGGCAACGGCTACACCTTC
V: TRBV7-9; D: -; J: TRBJ1-3; size: -; CDR3: CASEPENSGNTIYF; DNA: TGTGCCAGCGAGCCGGAGAACTCTGGAAACACCATATATTTT
V: TRBV30; D: -; J: TRBJ1-6; size: -; CDR3: CAWSVAGPPVYSPLHF; DNA: TGTGCCTGGAGTGTAGCGGGACCTCCTGTGTATTCACCCCTCCACTTT
V: TRBV28; D: -; J: TRBJ1-1; size: -; CDR3: CASRPSTPLNTEAFF; DNA: TGTGCCAGCAGACCGTCGACACCTCTGAACACTGAAGCTTTCTTT
V: TRBV28; D: TRBD1; J: TRBJ2-3; size: -; CDR3: CASSLLVGGRYADTQYF; DNA: TGTGCCAGCAGTTTACTCGTAGGGGGCAGGTATGCAGATACGCAGTATTTT
V: TRBV4-1; D: TRBD1; J: TRBJ1-6; size: -; CDR3: CASSQDALGLQGTSSPLHF; DNA: TGCGCCAGCAGCCAAGATGCCCTGGGGTTACAGGGGACGAGTTCACCCCTCCACTTT
V: TRBV4-2; D: TRBD2; J: TRBJ2-2; size: -; CDR3: CASSQAGLDTGELFF; DNA: TGTGCCAGCAGCCAAGCCGGACTAGACACCGGGGAGCTGTTTTTT
V: TRBV6-5; D: TRBD1; J: TRBJ2-5; size: -; CDR3: CASSSGQGKETQYF; DNA: TGTGCCAGCAGTTCAGGACAGGGTAAAGAGACCCAGTACTTC
V: TRBV9; D: TRBD2; J: TRBJ2-1; size: -; CDR3: CASSARLADYNEQFF; DNA: TGTGCCAGCAGCGCAAGACTAGCGGACTACAATGAGCAGTTCTTC
V: TRBV9; D: -; J: TRBJ1-3; size: -; CDR3: CASSVVPGNTIYF; DNA: TGTGCCAGCAGCGTAGTTCCGGGAAACACCATATATTTT
V: TRBV27; D: TRBD2; J: TRBJ2-1; size: -; CDR3: CASSLPSSGSFYEQFF; DNA: TGTGCCAGCAGTTTACCCTCTAGCGGGAGTTTCTATGAGCAGTTCTTC
V: TRBV6-5; D: TRBD2; J: TRBJ2-1; size: -; CDR3: CASSSEGGRFEQFF; DNA: TGTGCCAGCAGCTCCGAGGGAGGGAGGTTTGAGCAGTTCTTC
V: TRBV30; D: TRBD1; J: TRBJ1-3; size: -; CDR3: CAWSRQGASYTIYF; DNA: TGTGCCTGGAGCCGACAGGGGGCCTCTTACACCATATATTTT
V: TRBV6-4; D: -; J: TRBJ2-3; size: -; CDR3: CASRSGDTQYF; DNA: TGTGCCAGCAGATCGGGGGATACGCAGTATTTT
V: TRBV7-8; D: -; J: TRBJ2-1; size: -; CDR3: CASSLEDRPYNEQFF; DNA: TGTGCCAGCAGCTTAGAGGACAGACCGTACAATGAGCAGTTCTTC
V: TRBV6-5; D: -; J: TRBJ2-7; size: -; CDR3: CASSKDRSYEQYF; DNA: TGTGCCAGCAGCAAGGACAGATCCTACGAGCAGTACTTC
V: TRBV6-7; D: -; J: TRBJ2-1; size: -; CDR3: CASSSTGSYNEQFF; DNA: TGTGCCAGCAGTTCAACAGGGTCCTACAATGAGCAGTTCTTC
V: TRBV28; D: -; J: TRBJ2-3; size: -; CDR3: CASRFLRGVPDTQYF; DNA: TGTGCCAGCAGATTTTTGCGGGGAGTCCCCGATACGCAGTATTTT
V: TRBV3-1/TRBV3-2; D: -; J: TRBJ2-5; size: -; CDR3: CAAGETQYF; DNA: TGTGCCGCCGGAGAGACCCAGTACTTC
V: TRBV4-1; D: TRBD2; J: TRBJ2-7; size: few; CDR3: CASSQVTSGRSYEQYF; DNA: TGCGCCAGCAGCCAGGTGACTAGCGGGAGGTCCTACGAGCAGTACTTC
V: TRBV6-1; D: -; J: TRBJ2-3; size: few; CDR3: CASSILGPGDTQYF; DNA: TGTGCCAGCAGCATCCTAGGCCCGGGTGATACGCAGTATTTT
V: TRBV12-5; D: TRBD2; J: TRBJ2-1; size: -; CDR3: CASGLVLGTSGSCEQFF; DNA: TGTGCTAGTGGTTTGGTACTCGGGACTAGCGGGAGTTGTGAGCAGTTCTTC
V: TRBV7-7; D: TRBD2; J: TRBJ2-5; size: once; CDR3: CASSLGLAGFQETQYF; DNA: TGTGCCAGCAGCTTAGGACTAGCGGGCTTCCAAGAGACCCAGTACTTC
V: TRBV20-1; D: -; J: TRBJ2-3; size: -; CDR3: CSASIVDTQYF; DNA: TGCAGTGCTAGTATAGTAGATACGCAGTATTTT
V: TRBV28; D: TRBD2; J: TRBJ2-1; size: -; CDR3: CASSLDPGLAGNNEQFF; DNA: TGTGCCAGCAGCCTAGACCCGGGACTAGCGGGAAATAATGAGCAGTTCTTC
V: TRBV1; D: -; J: TRBJ2-1; size: -; CDR3: CTSSQGRAGVPYNEQFF; DNA: TGCACCAGCAGCCAAGGTAGGGCGGGAGTCCCCTACAATGAGCAGTTCTTC
V: TRBV27; D: -; J: TRBJ2-7; size: -; CDR3: CASSPGHRPYEQYF; DNA: TGTGCCAGCAGTCCGGGACACAGACCCTACGAGCAGTACTTC